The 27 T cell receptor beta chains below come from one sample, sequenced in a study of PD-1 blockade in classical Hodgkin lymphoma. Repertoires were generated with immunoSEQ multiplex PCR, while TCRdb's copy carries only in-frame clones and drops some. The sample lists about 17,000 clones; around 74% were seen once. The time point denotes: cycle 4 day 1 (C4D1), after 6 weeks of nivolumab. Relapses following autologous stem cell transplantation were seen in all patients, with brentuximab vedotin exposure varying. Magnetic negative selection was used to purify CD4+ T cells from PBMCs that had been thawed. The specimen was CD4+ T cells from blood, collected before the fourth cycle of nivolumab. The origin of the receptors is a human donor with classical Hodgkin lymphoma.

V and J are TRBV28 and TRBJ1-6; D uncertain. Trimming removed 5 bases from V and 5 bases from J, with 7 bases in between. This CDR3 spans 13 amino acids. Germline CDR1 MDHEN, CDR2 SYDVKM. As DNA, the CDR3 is TGTGCCAGCAGTCGTAGTAATAATTCACCCCTCCACTTT. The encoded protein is CASSRSNNSPLHF.

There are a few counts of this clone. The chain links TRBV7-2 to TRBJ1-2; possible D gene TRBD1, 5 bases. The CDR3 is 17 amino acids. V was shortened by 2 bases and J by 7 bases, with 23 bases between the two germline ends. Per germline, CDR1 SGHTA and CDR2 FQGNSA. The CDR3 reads CASSLRGSGTTALGYTF. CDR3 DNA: TGTGCCAGCAGCTTAAGGGGTTCGGGGACGACCGCCCTTGGCTACACCTTC.

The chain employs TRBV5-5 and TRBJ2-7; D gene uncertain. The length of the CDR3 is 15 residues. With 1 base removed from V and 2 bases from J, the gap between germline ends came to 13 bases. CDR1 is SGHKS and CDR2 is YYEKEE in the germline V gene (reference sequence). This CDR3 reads CASSLQSAPTYEQYF. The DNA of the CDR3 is TGTGCCAGCAGCTTGCAGTCTGCCCCTACCTACGAGCAGTACTTC.

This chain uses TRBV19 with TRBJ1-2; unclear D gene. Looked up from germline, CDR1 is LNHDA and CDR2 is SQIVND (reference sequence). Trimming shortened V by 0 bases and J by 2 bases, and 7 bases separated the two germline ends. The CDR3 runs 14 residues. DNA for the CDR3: TGTGCCAGTAGTATAGATGTCAGGAACTATGGCTACACCTTC. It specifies CASSIDVRNYGYTF.

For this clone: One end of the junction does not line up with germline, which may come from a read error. CDR3 sequence reads: CASRIPNQVNF. CDR3 coding DNA: TGCGCCAGCAGGATCCCTAATCAGGTGAACTTT. The rearrangement joins TRBV5-1 to TRBJ1-6; D gene unclear. This CDR3 comprises 11 residues. Germline CDR1 is SGHRS and CDR2 is YFSETQ.

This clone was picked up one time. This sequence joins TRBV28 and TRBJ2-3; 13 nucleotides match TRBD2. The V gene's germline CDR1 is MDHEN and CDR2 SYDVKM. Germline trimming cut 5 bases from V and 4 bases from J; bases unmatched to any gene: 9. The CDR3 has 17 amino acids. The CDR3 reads CASSPHLGLAGSDTQYF. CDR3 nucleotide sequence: TGTGCCAGCAGTCCTCACCTGGGACTAGCGGGGTCAGATACGCAGTATTTT.

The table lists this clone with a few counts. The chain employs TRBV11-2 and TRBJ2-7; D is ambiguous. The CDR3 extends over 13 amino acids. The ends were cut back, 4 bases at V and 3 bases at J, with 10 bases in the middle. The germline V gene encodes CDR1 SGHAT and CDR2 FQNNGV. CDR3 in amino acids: CASSSNSLYEQYV. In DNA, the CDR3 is TGTGCCAGCAGCTCCAACAGCCTCTACGAGCAGTACGTC.

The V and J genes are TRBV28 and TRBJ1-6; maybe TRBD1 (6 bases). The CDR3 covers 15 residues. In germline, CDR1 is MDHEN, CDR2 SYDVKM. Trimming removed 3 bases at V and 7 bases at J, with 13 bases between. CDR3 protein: CASSFRGIGNSPLHF. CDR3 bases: TGTGCCAGCAGTTTCAGGGGAATAGGAAATTCACCCCTCCACTTT.

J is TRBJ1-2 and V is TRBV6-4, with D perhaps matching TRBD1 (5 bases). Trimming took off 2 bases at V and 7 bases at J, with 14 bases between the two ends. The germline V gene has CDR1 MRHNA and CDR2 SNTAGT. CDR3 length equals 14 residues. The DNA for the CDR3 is TGTGCCAGCAGTGACCAGGGTTTCTTTCGTGGCTACACCTTC. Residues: CASSDQGFFRGYTF.

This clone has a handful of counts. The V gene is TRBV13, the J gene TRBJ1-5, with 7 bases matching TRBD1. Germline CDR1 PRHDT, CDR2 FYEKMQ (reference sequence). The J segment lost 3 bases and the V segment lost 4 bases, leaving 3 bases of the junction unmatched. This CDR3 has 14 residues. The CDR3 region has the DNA TGTGCCAGCAGCTCACAGGGGCTCAATCAGCCCCAGCATTTT. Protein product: CASSSQGLNQPQHF.

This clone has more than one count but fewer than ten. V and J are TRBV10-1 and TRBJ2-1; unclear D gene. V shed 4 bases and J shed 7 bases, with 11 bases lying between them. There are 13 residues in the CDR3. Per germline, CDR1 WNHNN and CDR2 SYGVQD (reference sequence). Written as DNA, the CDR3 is TGCGCCAGCAGTGGTTTAGGGCGGAATGAGCAGTTCTTC. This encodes CASSGLGRNEQFF.

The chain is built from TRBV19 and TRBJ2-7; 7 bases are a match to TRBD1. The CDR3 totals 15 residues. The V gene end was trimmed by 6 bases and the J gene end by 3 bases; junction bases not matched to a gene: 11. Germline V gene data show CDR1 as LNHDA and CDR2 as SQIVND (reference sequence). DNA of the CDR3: TGTGCCAGTAGCCAGGGGGACAAAAGGATCTACGAGCAGTACTTC. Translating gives CASSQGDKRIYEQYF.

The CDR3 region is CASSLGLIYEQYV. The DNA of the CDR3 is TGTGCCAGCAGCTTGGGCTTAATCTACGAGCAGTACGTC. The chain employs TRBV5-5 and TRBJ2-7; D ambiguous. The CDR3 length is 13 residues. Germline CDR1 reads SGHKS; CDR2 reads YYEKEE (reference sequence). V dropped 0 bases and J dropped 3 bases, with 7 bases sitting between them.

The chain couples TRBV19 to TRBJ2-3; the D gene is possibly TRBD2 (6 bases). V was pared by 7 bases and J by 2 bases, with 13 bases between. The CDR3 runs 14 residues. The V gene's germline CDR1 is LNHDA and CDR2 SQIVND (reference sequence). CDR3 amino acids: CASKEGLNTDTQYF. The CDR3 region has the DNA TGTGCCAGTAAGGAGGGGCTGAACACAGATACGCAGTATTTT.

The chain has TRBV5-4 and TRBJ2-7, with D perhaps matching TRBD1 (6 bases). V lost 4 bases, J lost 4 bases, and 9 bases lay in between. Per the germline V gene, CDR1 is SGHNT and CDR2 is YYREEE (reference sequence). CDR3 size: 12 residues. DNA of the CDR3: TGTGCCAGCAGCCCAGGGGAATACGAGCAGTACGTC. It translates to CASSPGEYEQYV.

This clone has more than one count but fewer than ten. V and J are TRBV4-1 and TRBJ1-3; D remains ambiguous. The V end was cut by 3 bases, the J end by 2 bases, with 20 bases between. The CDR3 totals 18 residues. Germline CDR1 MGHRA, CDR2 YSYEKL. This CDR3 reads CASSHRSRNRPTGNTIYF. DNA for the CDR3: TGCGCCAGCAGCCATAGGAGTCGAAACAGACCAACTGGAAACACCATATATTTT.

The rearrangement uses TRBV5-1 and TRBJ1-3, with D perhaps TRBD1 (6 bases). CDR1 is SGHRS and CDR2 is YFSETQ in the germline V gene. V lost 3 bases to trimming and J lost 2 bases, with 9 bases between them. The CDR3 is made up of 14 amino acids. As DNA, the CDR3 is TGCGCCAGCAGCTCAGGGGTTACTGGAAACACCATATATTTT. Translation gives CASSSGVTGNTIYF. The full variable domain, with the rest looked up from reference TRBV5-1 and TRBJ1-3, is KAGVTQTPRYLIKTRGQQVTLSCSPISGHRSVSWYQQTPGQGLQFLFEYFSETQRNKGNFPGRFSGRQFSNSRSEMNVSTLELGDSALYLCASSSGVTGNTIYFGEGSWLTVV.

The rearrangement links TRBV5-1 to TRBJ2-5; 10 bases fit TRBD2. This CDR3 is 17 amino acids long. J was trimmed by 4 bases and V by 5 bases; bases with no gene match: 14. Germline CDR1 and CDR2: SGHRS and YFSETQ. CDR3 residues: CASSLLAGEPLLETQYF. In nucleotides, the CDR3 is TGCGCCAGCAGTCTCCTAGCGGGAGAACCACTTCTAGAGACCCAGTACTTC.

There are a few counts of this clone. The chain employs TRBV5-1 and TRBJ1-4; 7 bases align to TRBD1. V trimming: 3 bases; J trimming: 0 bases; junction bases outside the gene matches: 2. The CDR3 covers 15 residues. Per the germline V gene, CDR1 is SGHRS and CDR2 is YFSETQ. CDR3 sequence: CASSWGTATNEKLFF. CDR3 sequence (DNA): TGCGCCAGCAGCTGGGGGACAGCAACTAATGAAAAACTGTTTTTT.

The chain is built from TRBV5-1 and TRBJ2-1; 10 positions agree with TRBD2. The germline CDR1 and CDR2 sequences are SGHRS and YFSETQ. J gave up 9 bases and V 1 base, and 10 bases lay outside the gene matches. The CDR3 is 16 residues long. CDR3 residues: CASSLTTGLAYGEQFF. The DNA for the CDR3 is TGCGCCAGCAGCTTGACCACGGGACTAGCGTATGGTGAGCAGTTCTTC.

CDR3 protein: CASSRGNLRAQLDEQFF. DNA for the CDR3: TGCGCCAGCAGCCGGGGGAACTTGAGGGCGCAACTAGATGAGCAGTTCTTC. This rearrangement joins TRBV5-1 to TRBJ2-1; TRBD2 is a possible D gene (6 bases). CDR1 is SGHRS and CDR2 is YFSETQ in the germline V gene. The CDR3 covers 17 residues. V shed 4 bases and J shed 8 bases, with 25 bases lying between them.

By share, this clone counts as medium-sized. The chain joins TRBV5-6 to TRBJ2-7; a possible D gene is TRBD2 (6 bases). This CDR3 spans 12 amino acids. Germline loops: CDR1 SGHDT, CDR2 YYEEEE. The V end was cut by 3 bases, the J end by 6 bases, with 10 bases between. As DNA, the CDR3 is TGTGCCAGCAGCTGGGGACTGGGCGAGCAGTACTTC. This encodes CASSWGLGEQYF.

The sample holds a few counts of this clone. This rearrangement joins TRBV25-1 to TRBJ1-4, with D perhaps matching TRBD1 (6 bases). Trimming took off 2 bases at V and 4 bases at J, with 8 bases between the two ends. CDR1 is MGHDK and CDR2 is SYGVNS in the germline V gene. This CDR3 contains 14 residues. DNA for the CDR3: TGTGCCAGCAGTGAAGGGGGCTTTAATGAAAAACTGTTTTTT. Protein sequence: CASSEGGFNEKLFF.

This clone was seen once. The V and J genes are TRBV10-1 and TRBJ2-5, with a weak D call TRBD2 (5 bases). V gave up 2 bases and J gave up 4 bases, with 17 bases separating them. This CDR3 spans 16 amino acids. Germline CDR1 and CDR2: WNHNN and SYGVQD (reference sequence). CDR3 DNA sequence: TGCGCCAGCAGTGAGGGACTCGAGAGCATGTCAGAGACCCAGTACTTC. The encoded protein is CASSEGLESMSETQYF.

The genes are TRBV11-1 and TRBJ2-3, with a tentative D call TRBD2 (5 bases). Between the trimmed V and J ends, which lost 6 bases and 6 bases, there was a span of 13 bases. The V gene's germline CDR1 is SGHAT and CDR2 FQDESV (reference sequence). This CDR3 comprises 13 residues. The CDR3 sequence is CASRTIPGDTQYF. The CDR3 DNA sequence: TGTGCCAGCAGGACTATCCCGGGTGATACGCAGTATTTT.

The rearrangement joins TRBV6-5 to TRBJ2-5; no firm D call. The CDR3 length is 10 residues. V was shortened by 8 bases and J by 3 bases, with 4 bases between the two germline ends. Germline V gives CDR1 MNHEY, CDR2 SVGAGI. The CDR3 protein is CASPEETQYF. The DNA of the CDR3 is TGTGCCAGCCCTGAAGAGACCCAGTACTTC.

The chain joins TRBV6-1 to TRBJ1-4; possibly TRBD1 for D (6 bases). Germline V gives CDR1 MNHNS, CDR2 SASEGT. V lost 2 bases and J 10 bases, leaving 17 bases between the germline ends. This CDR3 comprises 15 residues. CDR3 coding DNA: TGTGCCAGCAGTGAACTCACGGGGGCTGGAGGAAAACTGTTTTTT. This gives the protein CASSELTGAGGKLFF.